The T cell receptor beta chain under discussion was sequenced for a study of T cell responses to AZD1222 COVID-19 vaccine. TCRdb keeps only in-frame clones here, not all; method: immunoSEQ multiplex PCR. The table shows 120,000 or so clones, with about 89% occurring only once. J lost 2 bases, V lost 5 bases, and 6 bases had no gene match. Germline values: CDR1 KGHSH, CDR2 LQKENI. CDR3 size: 15 residues. Specimen: peripheral blood, collected on day 0 of AZD1222 vaccination. This sequence joins TRBV18 and TRBJ2-3, with 8 bases aligning to TRBD2. The sequence was collected from an adult in good health. DNA for the CDR3: TGTGCCAGCTCAACGCCGGGACTAGACACAGATACGCAGTATTTT. Its translation is CASSTPGLDTDTQYF.